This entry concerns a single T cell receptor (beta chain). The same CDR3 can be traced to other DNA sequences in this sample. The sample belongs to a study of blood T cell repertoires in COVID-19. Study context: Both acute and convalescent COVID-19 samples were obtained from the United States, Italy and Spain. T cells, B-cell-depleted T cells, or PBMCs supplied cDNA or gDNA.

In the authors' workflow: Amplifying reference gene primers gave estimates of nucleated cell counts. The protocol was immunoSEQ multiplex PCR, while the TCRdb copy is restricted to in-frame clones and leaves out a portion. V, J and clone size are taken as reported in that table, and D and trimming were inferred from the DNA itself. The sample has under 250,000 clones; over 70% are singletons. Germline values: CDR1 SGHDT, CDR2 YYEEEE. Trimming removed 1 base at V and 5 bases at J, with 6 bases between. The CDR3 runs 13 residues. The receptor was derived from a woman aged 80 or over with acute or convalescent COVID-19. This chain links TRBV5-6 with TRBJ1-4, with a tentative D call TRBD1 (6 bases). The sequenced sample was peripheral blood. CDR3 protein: CASSLRGNEKLFF. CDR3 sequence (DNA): TGTGCCAGCAGCTTGAGGGGGAATGAAAAACTGTTTTTT.